This entry is about one TCR beta chain. Its specificity is unknown. Assay: immunoSEQ multiplex PCR; the TCRdb copy retains only in-frame clones and omits some. The table includes over 100,000 clones, about 92% detected once. This entry is derived from a study of T cell repertoires and HLA-DP antigens. The V gene's germline CDR1 is SGHTA and CDR2 FQGTGA. The CDR3 runs 15 residues. V was cut by 6 bases and J by 5 bases, with 18 bases left in between. Sequenced: CD4+ T cells from PBMCs. This clonotype was sampled from a woman aged 18-35 years in good health and CMV-seronegative. The chain carries TRBV7-3 and TRBJ2-3; possibly TRBD2 for D (7 bases). CDR3 loop: CASSYRAGAGDTQYF. The CDR3 DNA reads as TGTGCCAGCAGTTACCGTGCGGGGGCGGGAGATACGCAGTATTTT.